This T cell receptor beta chain was recovered during a study of blood T cell repertoires in COVID-19. The CDR3 consists of 12 residues. The V and J ends lost 4 bases and 6 bases respectively, with 13 bases between them. CDR1 is GTSNPN and CDR2 is SVGIG in the germline V gene (reference sequence). Profiled with immunoSEQ multiplex PCR; TCRdb holds only in-frame clones, not every one. This table holds 280,000 or so clones, roughly 89% found once. The sequence was obtained from a woman under 30 with acute COVID-19. Sequences were obtained from PBMCs or T cells enriched from blood (not recorded which). The rearrangement joins TRBV30 to TRBJ2-7; TRBD1 might be the D (6 bases). The CDR3 loop is CAWTTTGSEQYF. CDR3 DNA sequence: TGTGCCTGGACCACCACAGGGTCCGAGCAGTACTTC.